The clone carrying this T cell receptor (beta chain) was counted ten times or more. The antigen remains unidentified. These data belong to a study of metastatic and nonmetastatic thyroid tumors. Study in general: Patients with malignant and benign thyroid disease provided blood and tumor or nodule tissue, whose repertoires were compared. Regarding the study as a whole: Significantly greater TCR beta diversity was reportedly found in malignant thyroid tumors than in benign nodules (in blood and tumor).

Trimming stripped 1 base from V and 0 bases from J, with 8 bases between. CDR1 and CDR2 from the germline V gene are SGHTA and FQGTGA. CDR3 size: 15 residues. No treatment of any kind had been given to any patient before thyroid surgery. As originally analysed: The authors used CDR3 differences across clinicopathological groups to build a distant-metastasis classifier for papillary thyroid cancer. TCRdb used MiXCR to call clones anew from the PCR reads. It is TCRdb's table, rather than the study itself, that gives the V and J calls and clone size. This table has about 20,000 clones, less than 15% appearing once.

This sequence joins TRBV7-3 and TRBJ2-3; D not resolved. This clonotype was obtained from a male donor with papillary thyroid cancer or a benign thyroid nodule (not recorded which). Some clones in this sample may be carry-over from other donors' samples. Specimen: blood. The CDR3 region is CASSLNTGSTDTQYF. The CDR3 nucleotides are TGTGCCAGCAGCTTAAATACCGGTAGCACAGATACGCAGTATTTT.